These T cell receptor beta chains were read from a single sample in a study of T cell responses to AZD1222 COVID-19 vaccine. Using immunoSEQ multiplex PCR, the repertoire was profiled, and TCRdb retains in-frame clones only, with some absent. Among 100,000 to 150,000 clones, under 90% were seen once, and the ten largest hold roughly 6.5%. The specimen was peripheral blood, collected on day 0 of AZD1222 vaccination. The receptors were sampled from an adult in good health. The CDR3 runs from the conserved cysteine through the conserved F or W. A D gene is named only where the DNA matches it firmly. Not all rows give a size; the values are once, few, many and, for expanded clones, a class.

>.|TRBV6-5|TRBJ2-7|.
TGTGCCAGCAGCGGACCCTACGAGCAGTACTTC
CASSGPYEQYF
>.|TRBV5-1|TRBJ2-1|.
TGCGCCAGCAGCTTGGAAGGTTGGGGAGGTACTTACAATGAGCAGTTCTTC
CASSLEGWGGTYNEQFF
>TRBD1|TRBV6-5|TRBJ1-2|.
TGTGCCATTTACAGGGGGAACTATGGCTACACCTTC
CAIYRGNYGYTF
>TRBD1|TRBV3-1/TRBV3-2|TRBJ2-2|.
TGTGCCAGCAGTCAACCCCTAGGGACAGGTCCAGGGGAGCTGTTTTTT
CASSQPLGTGPGELFF
>.|TRBV30|TRBJ1-5|.
TGTGCCTGGTCCCTGACGGACGATCAGCCCCAGCATTTT
CAWSLTDDQPQHF
>.|TRBV7-6|TRBJ2-7|.
TGTGCCAGCAGCCCGATTACGGGCCGGATCTCCTACGAGCAGTACTTC
CASSPITGRISYEQYF
>.|TRBV11-2|TRBJ2-2|once
TGTGCCAGCAGCAGCGGACAGACAAACACCGGGGAGCTGTTTTTT
CASSSGQTNTGELFF
>.|TRBV7-9|TRBJ1-1|.
TGTGCCAGCACCATCCTAATAGGAGGGAGCACTGAAGCTTTCTTT
CASTILIGGSTEAFF
>.|TRBV14|TRBJ1-4|.
TGTGCCAGCAGCCCTGAGCGAGGTTGGGGTGAAAAACTGTTTTTT
CASSPERGWGEKLFF
>.|TRBV3-1/TRBV3-2|TRBJ2-7|.
TGTGCCAGCAGCCCTAACGCCGACTACGAGCAGTACTTC
CASSPNADYEQYF
>.|TRBV5-4|TRBJ2-1|.
TGTGCCAGCAGCTTGGACCAGGGTCAGTTCTTC
CASSLDQGQFF
>.|TRBV11-2|TRBJ2-3|.
TGTGCCAGCATGACTACAGATACGCAGTATTTT
CASMTTDTQYF
>.|TRBV19|TRBJ2-2|.
TGTGCCAGTAGTATGTGGGGGCCCACCGGGGAGCTGTTTTTT
CASSMWGPTGELFF
>.|TRBV21-1|TRBJ2-3|few
TGTGCCAGCAAAATCTCGGCACAGCTCACAGATACGCAGTATTTT
CASKISAQLTDTQYF
>TRBD1|TRBV6-5|TRBJ1-5|.
TGTGCCTTAAATAACCGGGACAGACCCAATCAGCCCCAGCATTTT
CALNNRDRPNQPQHF
>.|TRBV5-1|TRBJ1-1|.
TGCGCCAGCAGCACCCCGGAGATAGGGTTAGGACAAGCTTTCTTT
CASSTPEIGLGQAFF
>.|TRBV5-1|TRBJ1-6|.
TGCGCCAGCCAGGAGGGTATTTCCTCCTATAATTCACCCCTCCACTTT
CASQEGISSYNSPLHF
>.|TRBV11-2|TRBJ2-2|.
TGTGCCAGTTACAGGTTGGCCGGGGAGCTGTTTTTT
CASYRLAGELFF
>TRBD1|TRBV19|TRBJ2-7|.
TGTGCCAGTAGCAAACAGGGGCCAGGTACCTCCTACGAGCAGTACTTC
CASSKQGPGTSYEQYF
>TRBD1|TRBV10-3|TRBJ2-1|.
TGTGCCATCAGTGAGTTCGGGACAGGGTATAACAATGAGCAGTTCTTC
CAISEFGTGYNNEQFF
>TRBD1|TRBV7-2|TRBJ1-2|.
TGTGCCAGCAGCTTGGACAGGGCGCGTGGCTACACCTTC
CASSLDRARGYTF
>.|TRBV5-1|TRBJ2-7|.
TGCGCCAGCAAGGCGTCCTACGAAGTGGGGCAGTACTTC
CASKASYEVGQYF
>TRBD2|TRBV6-2/TRBV6-3|TRBJ2-1|.
TGTGCCAGCAGCCGACTAGCGGGGCACAATGAGCAGTTCTTC
CASSRLAGHNEQFF
>.|TRBV24-1|TRBJ2-7|.
TGTGCCACCAGTGACACCAACAGGGACGAGCAGTACTTC
CATSDTNRDEQYF
>.|TRBV6-5|TRBJ1-5|.
TGTGCCAGCAACAGGGTTTTCAGCAATCAGCCCCAGCATTTT
CASNRVFSNQPQHF
>TRBD1|TRBV27|TRBJ1-4|.
TGTGCCAGCAGTCCCATGACAGGGGCCGAGGCTAATGAAAAACTGTTTTTT
CASSPMTGAEANEKLFF